This T cell receptor (beta chain) was retrieved from a study of blood T cells in healthy people across ages. Study-level background: Template switching recovered approximately one barcoded beta molecule for every two T cells.

V was pared by 3 bases and J by 4 bases, with 15 bases between. This CDR3 region has 14 residues. From germline, CDR1 is DFQATT and CDR2 SNEGSKA (reference sequence). Next came a second PCR, run for about 7 to 12 cycles, which used a sample-barcoded 5' primer along with a J-beta primer mix. The template-switch adaptor was a 5' adaptor with 12 random nucleotides. It tagged each cDNA molecule. Every sample gave at least 2.5 million paired-end reads containing CDR3. TCRdb used MiXCR to reprocess the 5' RACE reads, holding one entry per CDR3 protein. The repertoire has about 630,000 distinct CDR3 sequences, roughly 20% of them found once; the top ten carry 3.6%.

The source material was blood. The rearrangement uses TRBV20-1 and TRBJ1-1, with a weak D call TRBD1 (6 bases). The source is a man between 70 and 80 years old in good health. The CDR3 is CSASFTGYSTEAFF. CDR3 coding DNA: TGCAGTGCTAGTTTTACAGGGTACAGCACTGAAGCTTTCTTT.